The clone carrying this TCR beta chain was detected only a few times. Antigen specificity is unknown. Clones were sequenced by immunoSEQ multiplex PCR, and TCRdb holds only the in-frame ones, with some missing. This table holds roughly 100,000 clones, 80% to 95% found once. This CDR3 contains 13 residues. CDR1 is KGHSH, CDR2 LQKENI, per germline. Trimming shortened V by 2 bases and J by 3 bases, and 5 bases separated the two germline ends. The source of the sample is a study of siplizumab effects on memory and regulatory T cells. Study-level findings and limits: Apparently more diverse than memory cells, naive T cells also seemed major alloresponse contributors. Sequences that were alloreactive and traceable to unstimulated CD4+ memory cells were significantly reduced by siplizumab.

The chain is built from TRBV18 and TRBJ1-5; D remains unclear. Specimen: non-Treg CD4+ T cells sorted from blood. This TCR came from a human donor in good health. CDR3 sequence: CASSPGTNQPQHF. The CDR3 region has the DNA TGTGCCAGCTCACCAGGTACCAATCAGCCCCAGCATTTT.